Presented here are 18 T cell receptor beta chains from one specimen sequenced in a study of shared clonotypes between healthy human individuals. Positively selected for CCR7, the CD45RO-negative cells used as naive CD8 cells excluded terminally differentiated effector memory CD45RA+ cells. Here immunoSEQ multiplex PCR was the method, and the copy in TCRdb shows in-frame clones only, minus some. Of some 2 million clones in the sample, approximately 94% were seen once. Sequencing used naive CD8+ T cells sorted from blood. The receptors originated from a man between 18 and 29 years old in good health.

This clone appeared once. The chain recombines TRBV6-1 with TRBJ2-7; D gene uncertain. The ends were cut back, 3 bases at V and 4 bases at J, with 10 bases in the middle. Germline V gene data show CDR1 as MNHNS and CDR2 as SASEGT. The CDR3 sequence is 13 residues long. CDR3 in DNA: TGTGCCAGCAGTGATTACACGAGGTACGAGCAGTACTTC. Its protein product is CASSDYTRYEQYF.

The rearrangement uses TRBV28 and TRBJ2-1; 14 positions agree with TRBD2. The CDR3 runs to 17 residues. Germline loops: CDR1 MDHEN, CDR2 SYDVKM. The trim removed 4 bases at V and 1 base at J, leaving 3 bases unmatched. CDR3 loop: CASSSGLAGDSYNEQFF. CDR3 DNA: TGTGCCAGCAGTTCGGGACTAGCGGGGGATTCCTACAATGAGCAGTTCTTC. Full variable domain (outside the CDR3, taken from reference TRBV28 and TRBJ2-1): DVKVTQSSRYLVKRTGEKVFLECVQDMDHENMFWYRQDPGLGLRLIYFSYDVKMKEKGDIPEGYSVSREKKERFSLILESASTNQTSMYLCASSSGLAGDSYNEQFFGPGTRLTVL.

This clone was seen only once. The rearrangement links TRBV4-1 to TRBJ2-1, with D hard to call. The CDR3 has 16 amino acids. V was cut by 0 bases and J by 0 bases, with 9 bases left in between. The germline V gene has CDR1 MGHRA and CDR2 YSYEKL. The CDR3 coding sequence is TGCGCCAGCAGCCAAGATGTCGGATACTCCTACAATGAGCAGTTCTTC. Encoded protein: CASSQDVGYSYNEQFF.

The V call is TRBV15, the J call TRBJ1-1; no clear D. CDR3 size: 14 residues. CDR1 and CDR2 (germline): LNHNV, YYDKDF (reference sequence). Trimming removed 7 bases at V and 6 bases at J, with 18 bases between. CDR3 residues: CATTKAVNSAEAFF. The DNA of the CDR3 is TGTGCCACCACCAAGGCCGTAAATAGCGCTGAAGCTTTCTTT.

This chain links TRBV2 with TRBJ2-5; D gene uncertain. Trimming removed 8 bases from V and 7 bases from J, with 14 bases in between. CDR3 length equals 12 residues. Looked up from germline, CDR1 is SNHLY and CDR2 is FYNNEI. The DNA of the CDR3 is TGTGCCAGCGAAGGGCCTTTAGGGACCCAGTACTTC. Amino acids: CASEGPLGTQYF.

This rearrangement joins TRBV7-9 to TRBJ2-1; 7 positions agree with TRBD2. The CDR3 consists of 14 residues. In germline, CDR1 is SEHNR, CDR2 FQNEAQ (reference sequence). V shed 0 bases and J 7 bases; nucleotides not matched to a gene: 3. For the CDR3, the DNA is TGTGCCAGCAGCTTAGCCCTAGCGGAAAATGAGCAGTTCTTC. It encodes CASSLALAENEQFF.

This chain links TRBV7-9 with TRBJ2-5, with D perhaps given as TRBD1 or TRBD2 (5 bases each). V was clipped by 3 bases and J by 4 bases, with 15 bases between them. Germline CDR1 and CDR2: SEHNR and FQNEAQ (reference sequence). The CDR3 extends over 15 amino acids. DNA of the CDR3: TGTGCCAGCAGCTTCTTAAGGGGCGGGTTAGAGACCCAGTACTTC. This encodes CASSFLRGGLETQYF.

The chain employs TRBV9 and TRBJ1-2, with 9 bases fitting TRBD1. The V and J ends lost 4 bases and 6 bases, in that order; junction bases with no gene match: 4. Germline V gene lookup returns CDR1 SGDLS and CDR2 YYNGEE. CDR3 length: 13 amino acids. The CDR3 region is CASSPTGGDGYTF. CDR3 nucleotide sequence: TGTGCCAGCAGCCCCACAGGGGGCGATGGCTACACCTTC.

The genes are TRBV13 and TRBJ1-1; D is perhaps TRBD1 (6 bases). This CDR3 contains 15 residues. Trimming removed 5 bases from V and 1 base from J, with 14 bases in between. Germline V CDR1 and CDR2: PRHDT, FYEKMQ (reference sequence). CDR3 bases: TGTGCCAGCAGCACCCGAGGGGGAGGGAACACTGAAGCTTTCTTT. Translating it yields CASSTRGGGNTEAFF.

This chain uses TRBV7-3 with TRBJ2-5, with D possibly being TRBD2 (6 bases). The CDR3 runs to 15 residues. Germline assignment: CDR1 SGHTA and CDR2 FQGTGA. V lost 5 bases and J lost 5, with 18 bases in between. CDR3 nucleotides: TGTGCCAGCAGCCCGAGGGTCCCAGGAGGGGAGACCCAGTACTTC. Protein sequence: CASSPRVPGGETQYF. Combining the CDR3 with reference TRBV7-3 and TRBJ2-5 gives the whole variable domain GAGVSQTPSNKVTEKGKYVELRCDPISGHTALYWYRQSLGQGPEFLIYFQGTGAADDSGLPNDRFFAVRPEGSVSTLKIQRTERGDSAVYLCASSPRVPGGETQYFGPGTRLLVL.

The V and J genes are TRBV30 and TRBJ2-5, with 8 bases aligning to TRBD1. V gave up 5 bases and J gave up 4 bases; unmatched junction bases: 6. Germline V gives CDR1 GTSNPN, CDR2 SVGIG (reference sequence). CDR3 length equals 13 residues. CDR3 protein: CAWDRGYGETQYF. The CDR3 DNA is TGTGCCTGGGACAGGGGTTATGGAGAGACCCAGTACTTC.

The chain has TRBV10-2 and TRBJ1-2; tentatively, D is TRBD1 (5 bases). The CDR3 is made up of 15 amino acids. The V gene's germline CDR1 is WSHSY and CDR2 SAAADI. The V and J ends lost 4 bases and 8 bases respectively, with 20 bases between them. CDR3 bases: TGCGCCAGCAGTGCCGCGGGGGAGCTCGGGTGGGGCTACACCTTC. Protein sequence: CASSAAGELGWGYTF.

The chain combines TRBV5-5 with TRBJ2-7; TRBD2 is a possible D gene (5 bases). CDR1 is SGHKS and CDR2 is YYEKEE in the germline V gene (reference sequence). This CDR3 is built from 14 residues. Between the trimmed V and J ends, which lost 0 bases and 7 bases, there was a span of 14 bases. CDR3 coding DNA: TGTGCCAGCAGCTTGGTACTAGGACCTAGGGAGCAGTACTTC. Its protein product is CASSLVLGPREQYF.

The J gene is TRBJ2-7, the V gene TRBV10-3; D is possibly TRBD1 (5 bases). CDR1 is ENHRY, CDR2 SYGVKD, per germline. The V gene lost 3 bases and the J gene lost 6 bases, with 15 bases spanning the gap. The CDR3 spans 14 residues. CDR3 sequence: CAISEGQGMGEQYF. The CDR3, as DNA: TGTGCCATCAGTGAAGGCCAGGGTATGGGCGAGCAGTACTTC.

The rearrangement uses TRBV2 and TRBJ2-3; the D call may be TRBD1 or TRBD2 (5 bases each). V dropped 1 base and J dropped 4 bases, with 9 bases sitting between them. This CDR3 is 14 amino acids long. Germline values: CDR1 SNHLY, CDR2 FYNNEI. CDR3 residues: CASSEGEGPDTQYF. CDR3 nucleotide sequence: TGTGCCAGCAGTGAAGGAGAGGGGCCAGATACGCAGTATTTT.

This clone was detected once. The rearrangement uses TRBV7-6 and TRBJ2-7, with D hard to call. The germline V gene has CDR1 SGHVS and CDR2 FNYEAQ. The V end lost 0 bases, the J end lost 4 bases, and 7 bases lay between the germline ends. The CDR3 is 13 residues long. This chain's CDR3 is CASSLASRYEQYF. DNA of the CDR3: TGTGCCAGCAGCTTAGCGAGTCGATACGAGCAGTACTTC.

V and J are TRBV15 and TRBJ2-2, with D unresolved. V was clipped by 2 bases and J by 7 bases, with 14 bases between them. CDR3 length: 15 amino acids. Germline CDR1 LNHNV, CDR2 YYDKDF (reference sequence). CDR3 sequence reads: CATSRPGYANGELFF. The CDR3 DNA follows: TGTGCCACCAGCAGACCGGGCTATGCTAACGGGGAGCTGTTTTTT. The complete variable domain, with remaining parts taken from reference TRBV15 and TRBJ2-2, reads DAMVIQNPRYQVTQFGKPVTLSCSQTLNHNVMYWYQQKSSQAPKLLFHYYDKDFNNEADTPDNFQSRRPNTSFCFLDIRSPGLGDTAMYLCATSRPGYANGELFFGEGSRLTVL.

The chain recombines TRBV6-8 with TRBJ1-6, with TRBD1 identical over 10 bases. The CDR3 has 19 residues. The V segment lost 6 bases and the J segment 4 bases; nucleotides outside the gene matches: 15. CDR1 MNHGY and CDR2 SAAAGT come from the germline V gene. CDR3 loop: CASRLAGPRQGAYNSPLHF. The DNA of the CDR3 is TGTGCCAGCAGACTAGCGGGGCCCCGACAGGGGGCTTATAATTCACCCCTCCACTTT.